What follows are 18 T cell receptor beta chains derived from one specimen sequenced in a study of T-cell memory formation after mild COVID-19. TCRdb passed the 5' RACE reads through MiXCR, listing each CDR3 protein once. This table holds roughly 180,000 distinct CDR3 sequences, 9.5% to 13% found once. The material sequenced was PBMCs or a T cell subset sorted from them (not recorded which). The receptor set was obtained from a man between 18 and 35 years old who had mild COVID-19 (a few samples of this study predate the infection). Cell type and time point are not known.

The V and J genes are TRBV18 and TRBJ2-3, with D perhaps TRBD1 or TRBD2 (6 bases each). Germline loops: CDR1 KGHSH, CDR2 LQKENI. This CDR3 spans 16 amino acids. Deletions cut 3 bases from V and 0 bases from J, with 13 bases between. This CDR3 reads CASSPSLGGSTDTQYF. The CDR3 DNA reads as TGTGCCAGCTCACCTTCCCTGGGGGGCAGCACAGATACGCAGTATTTT.

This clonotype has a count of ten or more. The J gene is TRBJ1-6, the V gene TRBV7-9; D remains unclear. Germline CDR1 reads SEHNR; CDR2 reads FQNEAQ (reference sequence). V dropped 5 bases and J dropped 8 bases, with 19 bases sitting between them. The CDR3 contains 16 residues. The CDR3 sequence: CASSPGNVLLYSPLHF. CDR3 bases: TGTGCCAGCAGCCCCGGAAACGTCCTCTTATATTCACCCCTCCACTTT.

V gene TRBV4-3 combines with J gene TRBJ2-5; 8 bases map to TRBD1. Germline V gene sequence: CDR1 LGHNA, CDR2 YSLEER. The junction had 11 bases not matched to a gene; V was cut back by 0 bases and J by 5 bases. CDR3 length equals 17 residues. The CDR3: CASSQDGRDRLGETQYF. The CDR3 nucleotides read TGCGCCAGCAGCCAAGATGGCCGGGACAGGCTCGGGGAGACCCAGTACTTC.

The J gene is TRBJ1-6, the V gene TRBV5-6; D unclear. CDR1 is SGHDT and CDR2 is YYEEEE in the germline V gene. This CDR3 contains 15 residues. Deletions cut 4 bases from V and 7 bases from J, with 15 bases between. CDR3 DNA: TGTGCCAGCAGCCTAGTGGATCTGGTGAATTCACCCCTCCACTTT. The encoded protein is CASSLVDLVNSPLHF.

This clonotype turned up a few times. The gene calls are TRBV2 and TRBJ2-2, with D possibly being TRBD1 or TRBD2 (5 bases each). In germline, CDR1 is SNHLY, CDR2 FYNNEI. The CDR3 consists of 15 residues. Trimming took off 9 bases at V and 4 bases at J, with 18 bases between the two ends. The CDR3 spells CASNGDPTPTGELFF. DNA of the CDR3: TGTGCCAGTAACGGGGACCCCACCCCCACCGGGGAGCTGTTTTTT.

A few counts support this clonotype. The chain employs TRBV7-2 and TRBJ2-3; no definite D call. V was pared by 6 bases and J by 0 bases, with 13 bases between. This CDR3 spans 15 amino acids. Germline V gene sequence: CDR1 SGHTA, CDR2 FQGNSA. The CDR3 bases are TGTGCCAGCAGGAGTGGTTCCCCTAGCACAGATACGCAGTATTTT. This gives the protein CASRSGSPSTDTQYF.

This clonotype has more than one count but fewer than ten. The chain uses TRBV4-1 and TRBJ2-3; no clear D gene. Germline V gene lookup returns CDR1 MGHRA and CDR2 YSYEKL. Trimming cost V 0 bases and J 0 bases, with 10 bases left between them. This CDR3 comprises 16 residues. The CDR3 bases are TGCGCCAGCAGCCAAGAAGCGTACCCTAGCACAGATACGCAGTATTTT. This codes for CASSQEAYPSTDTQYF.

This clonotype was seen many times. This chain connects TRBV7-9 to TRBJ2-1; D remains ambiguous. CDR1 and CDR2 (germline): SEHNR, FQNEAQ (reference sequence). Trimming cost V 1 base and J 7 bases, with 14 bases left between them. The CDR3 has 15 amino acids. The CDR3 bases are TGTGCCAGCAGCTTAGGTGCACCCCCCAGGAATGAGCAGTTCTTC. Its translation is CASSLGAPPRNEQFF.

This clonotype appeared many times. The CDR3 DNA reads as TGTGCCAGCAGCTTAAGGCTGTCGTATTCTGGGGCCAACGTCCTGACTTTC. Protein: CASSLRLSYSGANVLTF. This rearrangement joins TRBV5-5 to TRBJ2-6; no reliable D call. Germline loops: CDR1 SGHKS, CDR2 YYEKEE (reference sequence). CDR3 size: 17 residues. V was shortened by 2 bases and J by 1 base, with 13 bases between the two germline ends.

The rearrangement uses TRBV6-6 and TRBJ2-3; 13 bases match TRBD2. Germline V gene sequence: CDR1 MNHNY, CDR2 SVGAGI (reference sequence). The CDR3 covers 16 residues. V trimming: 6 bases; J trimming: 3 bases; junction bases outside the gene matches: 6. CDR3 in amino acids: CASRQTSGGVTDTQYF. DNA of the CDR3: TGTGCCAGCAGACAAACTAGCGGGGGGGTGACAGATACGCAGTATTTT.

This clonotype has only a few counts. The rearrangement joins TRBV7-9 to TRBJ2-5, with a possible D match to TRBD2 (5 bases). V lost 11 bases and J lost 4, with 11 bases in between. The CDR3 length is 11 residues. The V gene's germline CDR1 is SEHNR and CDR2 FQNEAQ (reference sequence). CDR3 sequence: CAVVAGETQYF. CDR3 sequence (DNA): TGTGCCGTCGTGGCGGGAGAGACCCAGTACTTC.

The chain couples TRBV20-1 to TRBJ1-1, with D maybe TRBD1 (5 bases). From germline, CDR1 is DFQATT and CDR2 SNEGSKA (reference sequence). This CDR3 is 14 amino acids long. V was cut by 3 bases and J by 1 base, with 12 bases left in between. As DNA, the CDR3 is TGCAGTGCTAGGCGGGGGGGATCGAACACTGAAGCTTTCTTT. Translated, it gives CSARRGGSNTEAFF.

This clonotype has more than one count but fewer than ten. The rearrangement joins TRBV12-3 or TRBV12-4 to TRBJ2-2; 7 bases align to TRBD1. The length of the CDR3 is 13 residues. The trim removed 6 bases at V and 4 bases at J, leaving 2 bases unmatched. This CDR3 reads CASRTGSTGELFF. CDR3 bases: TGTGCCAGCAGGACAGGGAGCACCGGGGAGCTGTTTTTT.

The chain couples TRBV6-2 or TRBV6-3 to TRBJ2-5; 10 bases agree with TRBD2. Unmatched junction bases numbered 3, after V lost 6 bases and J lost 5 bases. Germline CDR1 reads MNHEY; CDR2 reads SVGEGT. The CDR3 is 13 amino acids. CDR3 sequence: CASRMTSGETQYF. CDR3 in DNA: TGTGCCAGCAGAATGACTAGCGGGGAGACCCAGTACTTC.

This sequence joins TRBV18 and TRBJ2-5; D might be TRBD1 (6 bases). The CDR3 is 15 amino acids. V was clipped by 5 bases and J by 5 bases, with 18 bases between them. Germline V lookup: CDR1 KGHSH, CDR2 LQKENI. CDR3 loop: CASSTGTHSRETQYF. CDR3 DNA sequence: TGTGCCAGCTCAACCGGGACACACAGCCGTGAGACCCAGTACTTC.

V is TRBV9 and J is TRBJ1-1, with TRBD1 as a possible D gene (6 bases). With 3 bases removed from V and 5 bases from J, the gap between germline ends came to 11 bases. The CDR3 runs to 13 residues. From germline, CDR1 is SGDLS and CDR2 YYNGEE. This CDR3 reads CASSGTVGTEAFF. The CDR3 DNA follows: TGTGCCAGCAGCGGGACAGTGGGGACTGAAGCTTTCTTT.

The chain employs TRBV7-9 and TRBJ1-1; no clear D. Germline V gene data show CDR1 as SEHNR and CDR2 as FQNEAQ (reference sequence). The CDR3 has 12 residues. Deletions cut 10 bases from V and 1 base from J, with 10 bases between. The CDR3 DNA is TGTGCCATCGAGCGGGGGAACACTGAAGCTTTCTTT. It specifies CAIERGNTEAFF.

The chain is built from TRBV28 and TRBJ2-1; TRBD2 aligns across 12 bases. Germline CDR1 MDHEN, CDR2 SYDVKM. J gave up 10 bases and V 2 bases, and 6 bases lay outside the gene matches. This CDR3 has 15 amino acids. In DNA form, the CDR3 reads TGTGCCAGCAGTTTAATGACTAGCGGGGGCTTGGAGCAGTTCTTC. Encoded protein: CASSLMTSGGLEQFF.